These T cell receptor beta chains were read from a single sample in a study of PD-1 blockade in classical Hodgkin lymphoma. Measured with immunoSEQ multiplex PCR; TCRdb has only the in-frame clones, and not every one. The data hold 35,000 or so clones, with less than 85% observed a single time. Here the sequenced sample was peripheral blood mononuclear cells (PBMCs), taken before the second cycle of nivolumab. Receptor source: a human donor with classical Hodgkin lymphoma. Both conserved end residues are part of each CDR3. Each record gives: V gene, J gene, CDR3 protein.

TRBV6-1	TRBJ1-4	CASGDSSNEKLFF
TRBV4-1	TRBJ2-7	CASSHFDRGSYEQYF
TRBV7-2	TRBJ1-2	CASSSWTGHYGYTF
TRBV6-4	TRBJ1-2	CASSNPGRNYGYTF
TRBV7-2	TRBJ2-5	CASSFRPEETQYF
TRBV30	TRBJ2-2	CAWSHWGNGELFF
TRBV5-1	TRBJ2-5	CASSLSGMEETQYF
TRBV11-2	TRBJ2-7	CASSLETGGEQYF
TRBV5-1	TRBJ2-4	CASSLVGWRGGPGNIQYF
TRBV6-1	TRBJ1-4	CACVGGGDEKLFF
TRBV12-2	TRBJ2-3	CASRLPSGQGWDTQYF
TRBV6-5	TRBJ2-1	CASSFLTSGENEQFF
TRBV5-1	TRBJ1-2	CASSSNRAGYTF
TRBV27	TRBJ1-3	CASSQGSGNTIYF